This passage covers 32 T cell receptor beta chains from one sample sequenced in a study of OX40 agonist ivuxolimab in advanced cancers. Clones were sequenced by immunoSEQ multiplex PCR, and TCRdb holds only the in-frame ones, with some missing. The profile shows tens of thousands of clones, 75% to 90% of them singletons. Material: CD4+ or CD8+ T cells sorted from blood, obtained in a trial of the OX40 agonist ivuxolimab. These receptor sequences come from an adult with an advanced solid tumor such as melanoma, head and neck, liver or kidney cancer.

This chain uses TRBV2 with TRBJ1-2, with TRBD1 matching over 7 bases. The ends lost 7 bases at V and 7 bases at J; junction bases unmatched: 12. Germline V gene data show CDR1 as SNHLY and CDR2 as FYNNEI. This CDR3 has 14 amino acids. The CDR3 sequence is CASTGRQGPFGYTF. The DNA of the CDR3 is TGTGCCAGCACCGGTAGACAGGGACCTTTTGGCTACACCTTC.

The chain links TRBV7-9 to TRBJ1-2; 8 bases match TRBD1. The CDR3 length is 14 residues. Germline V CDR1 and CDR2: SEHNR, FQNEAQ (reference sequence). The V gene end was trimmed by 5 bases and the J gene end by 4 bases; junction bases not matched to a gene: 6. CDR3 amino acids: CASSPTGEGYGYTF. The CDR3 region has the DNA TGTGCCAGCAGCCCGACAGGGGAGGGCTATGGCTACACCTTC.

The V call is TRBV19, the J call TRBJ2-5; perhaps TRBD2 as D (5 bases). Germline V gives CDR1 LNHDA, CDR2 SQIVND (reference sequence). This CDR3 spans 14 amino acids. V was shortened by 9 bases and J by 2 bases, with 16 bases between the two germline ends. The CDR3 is CASTGGSWQETQYF. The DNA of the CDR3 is TGTGCCAGCACTGGAGGCTCGTGGCAAGAGACCCAGTACTTC.

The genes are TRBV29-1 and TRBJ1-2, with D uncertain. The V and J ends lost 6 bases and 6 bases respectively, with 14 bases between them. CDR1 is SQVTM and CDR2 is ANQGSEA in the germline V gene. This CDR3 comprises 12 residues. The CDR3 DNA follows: TGCAGCGTCCGCGAGGGTACCCATGGCTACACCTTC. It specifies CSVREGTHGYTF.

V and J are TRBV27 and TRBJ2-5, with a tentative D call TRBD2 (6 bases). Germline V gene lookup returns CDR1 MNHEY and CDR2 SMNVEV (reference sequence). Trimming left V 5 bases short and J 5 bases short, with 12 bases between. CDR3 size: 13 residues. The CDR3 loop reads CASSAREWETQYF. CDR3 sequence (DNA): TGTGCCAGCAGTGCCCGGGAGTGGGAGACCCAGTACTTC.

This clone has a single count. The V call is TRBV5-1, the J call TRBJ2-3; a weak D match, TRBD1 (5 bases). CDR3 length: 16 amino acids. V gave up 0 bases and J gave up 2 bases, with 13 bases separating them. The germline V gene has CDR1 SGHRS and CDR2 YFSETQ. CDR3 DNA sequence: TGCGCCAGCAGCTTGGTAAGGGGCGGAAACACAGATACGCAGTATTTT. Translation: CASSLVRGGNTDTQYF.

The CDR3 is CASSSQGAMETQYF. The DNA for the CDR3 is TGTGCCAGCAGCTCTCAGGGGGCGATGGAGACCCAGTACTTC. V usage is TRBV7-6 and J usage is TRBJ2-5; TRBD1 aligns across 8 bases. CDR1 SGHVS and CDR2 FNYEAQ come from the germline V gene. V lost 4 bases, J lost 5 bases, and 6 bases stayed unmatched. The CDR3 totals 14 residues.

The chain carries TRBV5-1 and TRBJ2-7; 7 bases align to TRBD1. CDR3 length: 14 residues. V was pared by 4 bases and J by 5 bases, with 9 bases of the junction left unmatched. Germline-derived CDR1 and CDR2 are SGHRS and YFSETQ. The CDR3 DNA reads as TGCGCCAGCAGCCAAGGGACAGCTCGCAACGAGCAGTACTTC. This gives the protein CASSQGTARNEQYF. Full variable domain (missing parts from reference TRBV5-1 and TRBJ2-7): KAGVTQTPRYLIKTRGQQVTLSCSPISGHRSVSWYQQTPGQGLQFLFEYFSETQRNKGNFPGRFSGRQFSNSRSEMNVSTLELGDSALYLCASSQGTARNEQYFGPGTRLTVT.

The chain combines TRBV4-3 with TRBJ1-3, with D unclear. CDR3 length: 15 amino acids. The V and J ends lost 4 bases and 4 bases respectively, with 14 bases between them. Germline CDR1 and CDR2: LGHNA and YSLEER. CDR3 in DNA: TGCGCCAGCAGCCTCTGGCCCACCCCCGGAAACACCATATATTTT. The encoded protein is CASSLWPTPGNTIYF.

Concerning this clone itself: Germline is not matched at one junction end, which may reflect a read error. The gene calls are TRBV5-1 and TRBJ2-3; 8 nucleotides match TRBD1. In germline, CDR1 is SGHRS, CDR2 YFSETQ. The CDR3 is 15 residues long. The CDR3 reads CASSLVSGGTDTQYF. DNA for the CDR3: TGCGCCAGCAGCTTGGTTTCAGGGGGCACCGATACGCAGTATTTT. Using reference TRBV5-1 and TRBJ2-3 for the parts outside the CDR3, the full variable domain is KAGVTQTPRYLIKTRGQQVTLSCSPISGHRSVSWYQQTPGQGLQFLFEYFSETQRNKGNFPGRFSGRQFSNSRSEMNVSTLELGDSALYLCASSLVSGGTDTQYFGPGTRLTVL.

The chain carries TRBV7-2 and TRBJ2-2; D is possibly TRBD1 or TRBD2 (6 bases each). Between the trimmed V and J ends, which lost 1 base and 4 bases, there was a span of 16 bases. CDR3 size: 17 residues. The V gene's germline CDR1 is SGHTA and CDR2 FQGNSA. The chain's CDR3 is CASSLVPGAFGTGELFF. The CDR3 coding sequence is TGTGCCAGCAGCTTAGTCCCGGGGGCCTTCGGCACCGGGGAGCTGTTTTTT. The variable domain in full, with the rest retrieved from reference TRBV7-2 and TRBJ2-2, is GAGVSQSPSNKVTEKGKDVELRCDPISGHTALYWYRQSLGQGLEFLIYFQGNSAPDKSGLPSDRFSAERTGGSVSTLTIQRTQQEDSAVYLCASSLVPGAFGTGELFFGEGSRLTVL.

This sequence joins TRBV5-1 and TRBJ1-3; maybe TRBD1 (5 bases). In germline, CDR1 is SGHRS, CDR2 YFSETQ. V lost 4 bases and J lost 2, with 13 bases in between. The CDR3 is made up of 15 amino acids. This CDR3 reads CASSPTGTAGNTIYF. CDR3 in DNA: TGCGCCAGCAGCCCCACCGGGACCGCTGGAAACACCATATATTTT. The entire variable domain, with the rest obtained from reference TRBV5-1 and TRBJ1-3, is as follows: KAGVTQTPRYLIKTRGQQVTLSCSPISGHRSVSWYQQTPGQGLQFLFEYFSETQRNKGNFPGRFSGRQFSNSRSEMNVSTLELGDSALYLCASSPTGTAGNTIYFGEGSWLTVV.

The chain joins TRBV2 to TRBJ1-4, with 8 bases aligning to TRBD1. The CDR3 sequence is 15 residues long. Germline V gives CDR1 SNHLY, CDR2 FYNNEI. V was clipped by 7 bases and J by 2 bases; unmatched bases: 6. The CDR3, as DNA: TGTGCCAGCATTCAACAGGGGGAGACTAATGAAAAACTGTTTTTT. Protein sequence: CASIQQGETNEKLFF.

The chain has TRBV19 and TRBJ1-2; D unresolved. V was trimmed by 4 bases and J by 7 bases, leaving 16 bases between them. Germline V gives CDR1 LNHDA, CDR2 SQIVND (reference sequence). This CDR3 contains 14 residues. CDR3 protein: CASSTIEGMGGYTF. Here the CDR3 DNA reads TGTGCCAGTAGTACGATCGAGGGAATGGGTGGCTACACCTTC.

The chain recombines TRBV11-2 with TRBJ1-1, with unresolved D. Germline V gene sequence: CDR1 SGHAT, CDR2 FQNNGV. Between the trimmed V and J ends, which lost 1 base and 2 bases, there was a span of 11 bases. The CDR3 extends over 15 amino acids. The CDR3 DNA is TGTGCCAGCAGCTTAGTACGGGCCTCCAACACTGAAGCTTTCTTT. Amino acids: CASSLVRASNTEAFF.

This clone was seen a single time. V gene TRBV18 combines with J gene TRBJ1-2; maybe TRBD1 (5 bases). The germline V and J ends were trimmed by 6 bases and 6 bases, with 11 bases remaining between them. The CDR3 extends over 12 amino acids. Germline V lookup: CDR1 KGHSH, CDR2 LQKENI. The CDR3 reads CASSGQGHGYTF. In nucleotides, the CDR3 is TGTGCCAGCTCGGGCCAGGGCCATGGCTACACCTTC.

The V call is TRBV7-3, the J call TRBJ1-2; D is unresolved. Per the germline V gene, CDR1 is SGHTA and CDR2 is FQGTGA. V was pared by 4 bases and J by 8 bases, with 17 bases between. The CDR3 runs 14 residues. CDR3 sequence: CASSSRSRGKGYTF. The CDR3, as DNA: TGTGCCAGCAGCTCCAGGTCCCGAGGGAAAGGCTACACCTTC.

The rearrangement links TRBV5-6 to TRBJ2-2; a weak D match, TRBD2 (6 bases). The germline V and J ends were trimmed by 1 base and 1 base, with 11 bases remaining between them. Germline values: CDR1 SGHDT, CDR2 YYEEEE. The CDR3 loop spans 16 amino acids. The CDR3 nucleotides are TGTGCCAGCAGCTTGACGGCGGGGCAGAACACCGGGGAGCTGTTTTTT. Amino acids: CASSLTAGQNTGELFF.

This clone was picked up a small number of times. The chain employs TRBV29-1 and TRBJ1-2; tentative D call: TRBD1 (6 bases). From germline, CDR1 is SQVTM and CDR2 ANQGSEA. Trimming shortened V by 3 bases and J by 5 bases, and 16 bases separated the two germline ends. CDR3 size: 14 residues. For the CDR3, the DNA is TGCAGCGTTGAGGAGCCGGGACAACGATATGGCTACACCTTC. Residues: CSVEEPGQRYGYTF.

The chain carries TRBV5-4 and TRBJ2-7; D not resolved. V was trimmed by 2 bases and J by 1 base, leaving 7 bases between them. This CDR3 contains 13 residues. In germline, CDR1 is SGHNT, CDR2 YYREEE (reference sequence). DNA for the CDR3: TGTGCCAGCAGCTTCCAACCTTCCTACGAGCAGTACTTC. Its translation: CASSFQPSYEQYF.

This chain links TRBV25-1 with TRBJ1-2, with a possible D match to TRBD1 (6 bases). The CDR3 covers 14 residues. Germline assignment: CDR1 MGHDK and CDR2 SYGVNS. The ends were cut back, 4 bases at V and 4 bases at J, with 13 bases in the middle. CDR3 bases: TGTGCCAGCAGTGCTAACAGGGATGTCTATGGCTACACCTTC. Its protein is CASSANRDVYGYTF.

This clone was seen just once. Here the CDR3 DNA reads TGTGCCAGTAGTCAGGACGGCATGGGGGGCTACACCTTC. It translates to CASSQDGMGGYTF. The chain is built from TRBV19 and TRBJ1-2; D is undetermined. The germline V and J ends were trimmed by 5 bases and 8 bases, with 15 bases remaining between them. The CDR3 is 13 residues long. Germline CDR1 and CDR2: LNHDA and SQIVND (reference sequence). Full variable domain (missing parts from reference TRBV19 and TRBJ1-2): DGGITQSPKYLFRKEGQNVTLSCEQNLNHDAMYWYRQDPGQGLRLIYYSQIVNDFQKGDIAEGYSVSREKKESFPLTVTSAQKNPTAFYLCASSQDGMGGYTFGSGTRLTVV.

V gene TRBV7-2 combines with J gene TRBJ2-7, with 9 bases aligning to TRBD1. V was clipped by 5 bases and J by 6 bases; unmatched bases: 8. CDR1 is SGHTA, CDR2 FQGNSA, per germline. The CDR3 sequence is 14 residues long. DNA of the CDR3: TGTGCCAGCAGCCAACCGACAGGGGGAGGCGAGCAGTACTTC. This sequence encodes CASSQPTGGGEQYF. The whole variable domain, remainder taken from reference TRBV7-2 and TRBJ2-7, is GAGVSQSPSNKVTEKGKDVELRCDPISGHTALYWYRQSLGQGLEFLIYFQGNSAPDKSGLPSDRFSAERTGGSVSTLTIQRTQQEDSAVYLCASSQPTGGGEQYFGPGTRLTVT.

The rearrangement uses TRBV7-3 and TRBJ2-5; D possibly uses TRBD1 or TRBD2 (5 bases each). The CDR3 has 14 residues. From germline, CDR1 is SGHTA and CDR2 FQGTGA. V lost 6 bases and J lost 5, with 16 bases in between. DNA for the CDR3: TGTGCCAGCAGTCAAGCGGCAGGGTTGGAGACCCAGTACTTC. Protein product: CASSQAAGLETQYF.

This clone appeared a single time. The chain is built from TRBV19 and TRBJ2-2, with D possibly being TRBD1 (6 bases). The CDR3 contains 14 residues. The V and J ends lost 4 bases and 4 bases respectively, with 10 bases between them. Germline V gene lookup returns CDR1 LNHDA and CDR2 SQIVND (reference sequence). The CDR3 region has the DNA TGTGCCAGTAGTAGACAGGAGATCACCGGGGAGCTGTTTTTT. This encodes CASSRQEITGELFF.

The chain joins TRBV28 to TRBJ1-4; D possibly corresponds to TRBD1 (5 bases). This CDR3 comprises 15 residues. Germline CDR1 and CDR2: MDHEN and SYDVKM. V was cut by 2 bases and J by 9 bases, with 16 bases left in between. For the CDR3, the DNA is TGTGCCAGCAGTTTAATTCTTAGGGGACCGCAAAAACTGTTTTTT. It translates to CASSLILRGPQKLFF.

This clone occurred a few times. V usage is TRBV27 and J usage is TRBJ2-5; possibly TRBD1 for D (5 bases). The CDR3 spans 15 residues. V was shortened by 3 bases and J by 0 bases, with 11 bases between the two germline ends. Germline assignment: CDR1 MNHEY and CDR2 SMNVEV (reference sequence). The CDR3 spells CASSFQGKYQETQYF. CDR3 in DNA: TGTGCCAGCAGTTTCCAGGGAAAGTACCAAGAGACCCAGTACTTC.

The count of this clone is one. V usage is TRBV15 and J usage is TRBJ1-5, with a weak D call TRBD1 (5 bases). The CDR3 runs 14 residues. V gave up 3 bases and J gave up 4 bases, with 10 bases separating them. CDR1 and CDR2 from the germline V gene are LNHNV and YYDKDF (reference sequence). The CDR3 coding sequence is TGTGCCACCAGCAGGGGACGGGAAAATCAGCCCCAGCATTTT. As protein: CATSRGRENQPQHF.

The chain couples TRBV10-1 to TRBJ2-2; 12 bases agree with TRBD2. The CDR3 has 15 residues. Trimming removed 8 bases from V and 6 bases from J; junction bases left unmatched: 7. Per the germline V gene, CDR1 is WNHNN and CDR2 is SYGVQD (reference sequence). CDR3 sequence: CASRPSGGAPGELFF. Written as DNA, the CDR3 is TGCGCCAGCCGACCTAGCGGGGGGGCCCCCGGGGAGCTGTTTTTT.

Here the CDR3 DNA reads TGTGCCAGCAGTGAGTTGGGGACAGTCTACGAGCAGTACTTC. It is translated as CASSELGTVYEQYF. The rearrangement uses TRBV6-1 and TRBJ2-7, with 7 bases identical to TRBD1. Unmatched junction bases numbered 5, after V lost 3 bases and J lost 3 bases. CDR1 and CDR2 from the germline V gene are MNHNS and SASEGT. The CDR3 totals 14 residues.

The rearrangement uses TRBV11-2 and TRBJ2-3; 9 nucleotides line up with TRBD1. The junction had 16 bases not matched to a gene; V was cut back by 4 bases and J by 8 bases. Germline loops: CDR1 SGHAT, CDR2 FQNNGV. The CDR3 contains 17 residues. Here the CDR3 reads CASSYPGTGKFSGTQYF. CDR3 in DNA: TGTGCCAGCAGCTACCCGGGGACAGGGAAATTTAGTGGTACGCAGTATTTT.

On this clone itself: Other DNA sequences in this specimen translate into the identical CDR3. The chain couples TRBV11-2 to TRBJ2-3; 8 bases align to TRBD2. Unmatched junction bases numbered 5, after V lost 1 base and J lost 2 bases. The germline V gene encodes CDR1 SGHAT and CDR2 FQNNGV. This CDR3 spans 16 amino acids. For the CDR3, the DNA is TGTGCCAGCAGCTTAGCGGGGGGGCCAACCACAGATACGCAGTATTTT. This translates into CASSLAGGPTTDTQYF. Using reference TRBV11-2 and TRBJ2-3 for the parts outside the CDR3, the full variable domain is EAGVAQSPRYKIIEKRQSVAFWCNPISGHATLYWYQQILGQGPKLLIQFQNNGVVDDSQLPKDRFSAERLKGVDSTLKIQPAKLEDSAVYLCASSLAGGPTTDTQYFGPGTRLTVL.